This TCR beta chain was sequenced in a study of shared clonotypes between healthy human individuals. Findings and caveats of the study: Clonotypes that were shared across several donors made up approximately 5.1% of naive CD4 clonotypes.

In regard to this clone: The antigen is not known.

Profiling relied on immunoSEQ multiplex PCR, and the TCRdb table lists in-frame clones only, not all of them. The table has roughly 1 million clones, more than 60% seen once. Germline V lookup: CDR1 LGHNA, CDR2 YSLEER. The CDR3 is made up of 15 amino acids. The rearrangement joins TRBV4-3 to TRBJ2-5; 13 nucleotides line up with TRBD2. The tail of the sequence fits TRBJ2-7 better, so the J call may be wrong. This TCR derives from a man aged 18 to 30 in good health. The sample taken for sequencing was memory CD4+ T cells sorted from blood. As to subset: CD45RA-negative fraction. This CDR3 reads CASSLGLAGLYEQYF. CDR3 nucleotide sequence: TGCGCCAGCAGCCTGGGACTAGCGGGATTGTACGAGCAGTACTTC.